The 3 T cell receptor beta chains listed next were all sequenced from one sample in a study of T-cell reconstitution after alpha-beta-depleted transplantation in children. Unique molecular identifiers were incorporated during preparation of the TCRbeta library. TCRdb processed the PCR reads anew with MiXCR; each CDR3 protein has one entry. This table has over 100,000 distinct CDR3 sequences, 6% appearing once. The specimen comprised PBMCs, mostly from graft donor cells, sampled 60 days after TCRalphabeta/CD19-depleted stem cell transplant. Source of these receptors: a female patient between 2 and 15 years old who had a stem cell transplant for Fanconi anemia, so the T cells may come from the graft donor.

Many counts were recorded for this clonotype. The CDR3 DNA reads TGTGCCAGCAGCACATACAGCCCCTACGAGCAGTACTTC. Its protein product is CASSTYSPYEQYF. The chain has TRBV7-9 and TRBJ2-7; unclear D gene. Germline loops: CDR1 SEHNR, CDR2 FQNEAQ (reference sequence). V lost 5 bases and J 2 bases, leaving 10 bases between the germline ends. CDR3 length: 13 amino acids.

This clonotype was observed at least ten times. The chain carries TRBV7-9 and TRBJ2-5, with D tentatively TRBD1 or TRBD2 (5 bases each). Trimming took 6 bases from V and 0 from J, leaving 11 bases between them. From germline, CDR1 is SEHNR and CDR2 FQNEAQ (reference sequence). This CDR3 spans 14 amino acids. The CDR3 DNA sequence: TGTGCCAGCAGTGTCCGAGGGGACCAAGAGACCCAGTACTTC. Its translation: CASSVRGDQETQYF.

This clonotype was counted many times. The V and J genes are TRBV12-3 or TRBV12-4 and TRBJ2-2; no reliable D call. This CDR3 comprises 12 residues. V lost 5 bases to trimming and J lost 6 bases, with 7 bases between them. The CDR3 DNA is TGTGCCAGCAGTCTCTACCCCGGGGAGCTGTTTTTT. Translation: CASSLYPGELFF.